The table lists the clone carrying this T cell receptor (beta chain) with a few counts. In the original workflow: From reference gene primer amplification, estimates of nucleated cell counts were derived. Libraries were prepared by immunoSEQ multiplex PCR; TCRdb keeps only in-frame clonotypes and omits some of them. V and J calls plus clone size are reproduced from that table; the DNA served to infer D and trimming. The table has around 100,000 clones, less than 85% seen once. This sample was included in a study of blood T cell repertoires in COVID-19. Study as a whole: The cDNA or gDNA used as material had been derived from T cells, B-cell-depleted T cells, or PBMCs.

The CDR3 length is 15 residues. V lost 4 bases and J 2 bases, leaving 15 bases between the germline ends. Looked up from germline, CDR1 is SGHRS and CDR2 is YFSETQ. The chain employs TRBV5-1 and TRBJ1-2, with D perhaps TRBD1 (6 bases). This clonotype was obtained from a man between 70 and 80 years old with COVID-19, enrolled during active disease. The sequencing sample was made of peripheral blood. The CDR3 nucleotides are TGCGCCAGCAGCGCGGGTAGCAGGGGAAACTATGGCTACACCTTC. Translating it yields CASSAGSRGNYGYTF.